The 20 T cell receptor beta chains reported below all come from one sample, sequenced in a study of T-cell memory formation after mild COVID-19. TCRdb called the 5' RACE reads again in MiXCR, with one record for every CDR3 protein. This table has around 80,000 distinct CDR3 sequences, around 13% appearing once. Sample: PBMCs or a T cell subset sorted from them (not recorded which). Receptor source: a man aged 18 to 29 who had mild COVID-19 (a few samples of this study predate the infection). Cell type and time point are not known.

CDR3 amino acids: CASGQGHRELFF. CDR3 sequence (DNA): TGTGCCAGCGGACAGGGCCACCGGGAGCTGTTTTTT. The V and J genes are TRBV27 and TRBJ2-2; TRBD1 matches at 8 bases. Germline values: CDR1 MNHEY, CDR2 SMNVEV (reference sequence). This CDR3 has 12 residues. Trimming cost V 8 bases and J 9 bases; bases outside gene matches: 5.

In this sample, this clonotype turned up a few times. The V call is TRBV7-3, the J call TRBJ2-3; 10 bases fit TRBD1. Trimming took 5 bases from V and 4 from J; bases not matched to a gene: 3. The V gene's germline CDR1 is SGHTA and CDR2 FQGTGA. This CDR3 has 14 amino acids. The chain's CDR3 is CASSLGQGADTQYF. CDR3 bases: TGTGCCAGCAGCCTCGGACAGGGGGCAGATACGCAGTATTTT.

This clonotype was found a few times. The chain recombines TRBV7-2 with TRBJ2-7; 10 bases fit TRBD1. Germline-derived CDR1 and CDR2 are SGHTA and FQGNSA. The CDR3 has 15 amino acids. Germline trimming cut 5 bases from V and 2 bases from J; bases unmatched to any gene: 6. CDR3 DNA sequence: TGTGCCAGCAGCCCCGGACAGGGGGGACCCTACGAGCAGTACTTC. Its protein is CASSPGQGGPYEQYF.

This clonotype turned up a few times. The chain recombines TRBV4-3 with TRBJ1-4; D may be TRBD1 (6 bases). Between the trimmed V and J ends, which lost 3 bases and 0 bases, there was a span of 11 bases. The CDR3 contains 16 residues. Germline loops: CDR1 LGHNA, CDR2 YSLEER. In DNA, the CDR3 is TGCGCCAGCAGCCACGGACAGATAGCAACTAATGAAAAACTGTTTTTT. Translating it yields CASSHGQIATNEKLFF.

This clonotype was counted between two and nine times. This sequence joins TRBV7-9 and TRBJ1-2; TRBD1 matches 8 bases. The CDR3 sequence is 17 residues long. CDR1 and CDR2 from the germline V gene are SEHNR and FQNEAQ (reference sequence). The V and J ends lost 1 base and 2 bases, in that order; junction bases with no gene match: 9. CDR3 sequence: CASSLVPLRQGNYGYTF. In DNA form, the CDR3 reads TGTGCCAGCAGCTTAGTGCCCCTTAGACAGGGGAACTATGGCTACACCTTC.

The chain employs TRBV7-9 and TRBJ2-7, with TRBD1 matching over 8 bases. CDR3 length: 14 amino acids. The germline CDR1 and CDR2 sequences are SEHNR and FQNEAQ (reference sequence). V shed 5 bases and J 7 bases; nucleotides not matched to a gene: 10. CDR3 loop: CASSPGQGRLEQYV. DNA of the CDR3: TGTGCCAGCAGCCCTGGACAGGGTAGATTGGAGCAGTACGTC.

The CDR3: CASSYFLEGTGYGYTF. The CDR3 nucleotides are TGTGCCAGCAGTTACTTCCTGGAGGGAACGGGCTATGGCTACACCTTC. This chain links TRBV6-2 or TRBV6-3 with TRBJ1-2; D is uncertain. The CDR3 length is 16 residues. The V gene's germline CDR1 is MNHEY and CDR2 SVGEGT. The V end was cut by 1 base, the J end by 4 bases, with 16 bases between.

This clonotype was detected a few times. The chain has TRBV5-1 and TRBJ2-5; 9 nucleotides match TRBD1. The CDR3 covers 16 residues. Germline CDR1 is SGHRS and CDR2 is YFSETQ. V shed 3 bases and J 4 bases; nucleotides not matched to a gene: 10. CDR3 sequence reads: CASSWGQGVLGETQYF. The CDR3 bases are TGCGCCAGCAGCTGGGGACAGGGTGTATTAGGAGAGACCCAGTACTTC.

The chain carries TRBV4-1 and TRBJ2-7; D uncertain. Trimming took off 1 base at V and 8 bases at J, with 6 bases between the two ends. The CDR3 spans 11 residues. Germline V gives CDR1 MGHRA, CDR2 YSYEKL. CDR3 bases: TGCGCCAGCAGCCAAGGCCTCAAGCAGTACTTC. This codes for CASSQGLKQYF.

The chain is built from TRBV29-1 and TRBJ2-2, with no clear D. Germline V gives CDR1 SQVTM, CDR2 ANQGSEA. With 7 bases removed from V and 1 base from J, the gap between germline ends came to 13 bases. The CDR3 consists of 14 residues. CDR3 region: CSAPKVGNTGELFF. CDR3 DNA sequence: TGCAGCGCCCCGAAGGTTGGGAACACCGGGGAGCTGTTTTTT.

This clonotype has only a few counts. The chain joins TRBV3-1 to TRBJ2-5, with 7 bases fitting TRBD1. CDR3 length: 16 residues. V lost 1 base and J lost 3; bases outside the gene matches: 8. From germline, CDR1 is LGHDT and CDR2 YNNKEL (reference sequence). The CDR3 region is CASSQAGQQGEETQYF. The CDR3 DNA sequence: TGTGCCAGCAGCCAAGCCGGACAGCAGGGGGAAGAGACCCAGTACTTC.

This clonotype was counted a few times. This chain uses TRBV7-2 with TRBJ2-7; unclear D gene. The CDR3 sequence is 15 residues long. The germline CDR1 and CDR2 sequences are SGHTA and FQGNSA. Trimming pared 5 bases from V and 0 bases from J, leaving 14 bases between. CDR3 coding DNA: TGTGCCAGCAGCCCTCGGTGGGCCAGCTCCTACGAGCAGTACTTC. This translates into CASSPRWASSYEQYF. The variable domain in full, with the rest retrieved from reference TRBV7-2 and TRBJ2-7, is GAGVSQSPSNKVTEKGKDVELRCDPISGHTALYWYRQSLGQGLEFLIYFQGNSAPDKSGLPSDRFSAERTGGSVSTLTIQRTQQEDSAVYLCASSPRWASSYEQYFGPGTRLTVT.

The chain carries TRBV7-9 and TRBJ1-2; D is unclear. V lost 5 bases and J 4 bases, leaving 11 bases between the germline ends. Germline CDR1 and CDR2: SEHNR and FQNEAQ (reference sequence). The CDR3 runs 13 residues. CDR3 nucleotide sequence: TGTGCCAGCAGCCAATGGGCTACCTATGGCTACACCTTC. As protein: CASSQWATYGYTF.

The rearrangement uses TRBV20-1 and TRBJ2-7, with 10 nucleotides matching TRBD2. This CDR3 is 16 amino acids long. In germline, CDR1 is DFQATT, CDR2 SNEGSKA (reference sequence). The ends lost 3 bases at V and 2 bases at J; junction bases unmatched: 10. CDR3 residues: CSARDIAGGLPYEQYF. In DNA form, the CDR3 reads TGCAGTGCTAGGGATATAGCGGGGGGTCTCCCCTACGAGCAGTACTTC.

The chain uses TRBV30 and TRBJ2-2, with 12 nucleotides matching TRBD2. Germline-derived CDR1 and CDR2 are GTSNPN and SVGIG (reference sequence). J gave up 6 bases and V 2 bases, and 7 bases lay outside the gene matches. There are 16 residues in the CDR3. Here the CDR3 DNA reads TGTGCCTGGAGTCTACTAGCGGGGGGCCCTGCCGGGGAGCTGTTTTTT. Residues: CAWSLLAGGPAGELFF.

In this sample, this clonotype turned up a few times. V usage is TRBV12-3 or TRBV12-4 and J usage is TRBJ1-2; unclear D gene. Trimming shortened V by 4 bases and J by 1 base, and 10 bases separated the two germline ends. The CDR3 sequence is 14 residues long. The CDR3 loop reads CASSYGLRNYGYTF. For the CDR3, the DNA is TGTGCCAGCAGTTATGGGCTACGTAACTATGGCTACACCTTC.

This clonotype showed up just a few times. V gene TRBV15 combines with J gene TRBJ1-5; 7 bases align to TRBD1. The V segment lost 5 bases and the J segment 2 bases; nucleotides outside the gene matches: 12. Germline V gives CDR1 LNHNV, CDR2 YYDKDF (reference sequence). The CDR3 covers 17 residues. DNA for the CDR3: TGTGCCACCAGCCTTTTAAGGGGGCCAGTTGGCAATCAGCCCCAGCATTTT. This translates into CATSLLRGPVGNQPQHF. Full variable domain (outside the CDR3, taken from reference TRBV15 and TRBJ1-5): DAMVIQNPRYQVTQFGKPVTLSCSQTLNHNVMYWYQQKSSQAPKLLFHYYDKDFNNEADTPDNFQSRRPNTSFCFLDIRSPGLGDTAMYLCATSLLRGPVGNQPQHFGDGTRLSIL.

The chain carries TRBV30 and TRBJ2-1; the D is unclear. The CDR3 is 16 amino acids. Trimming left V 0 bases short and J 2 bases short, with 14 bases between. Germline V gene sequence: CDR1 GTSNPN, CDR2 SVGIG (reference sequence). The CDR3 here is CAWSVGFDSTYNEQFF. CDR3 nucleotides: TGTGCCTGGAGTGTAGGATTCGATTCCACCTACAATGAGCAGTTCTTC.

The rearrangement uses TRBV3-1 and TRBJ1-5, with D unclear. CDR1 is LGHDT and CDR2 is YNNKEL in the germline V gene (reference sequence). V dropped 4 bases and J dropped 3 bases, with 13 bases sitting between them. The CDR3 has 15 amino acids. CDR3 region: CASSLSSEANQPQHF. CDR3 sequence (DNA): TGTGCCAGCAGCCTCAGCAGTGAGGCCAATCAGCCCCAGCATTTT.

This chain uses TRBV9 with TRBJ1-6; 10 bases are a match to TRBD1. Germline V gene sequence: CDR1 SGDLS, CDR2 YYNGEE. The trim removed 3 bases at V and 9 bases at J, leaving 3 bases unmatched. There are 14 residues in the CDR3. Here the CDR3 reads CASSETGGSSPLHF. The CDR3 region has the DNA TGTGCCAGCAGCGAGACAGGGGGCAGTTCACCCCTCCACTTT.